Listed below are T cell receptor beta chains from one sample, sequenced in a study of CD8 T cells in ankylosing spondylitis. TCRdb used MiXCR to reprocess the 5' RACE reads, holding one entry per CDR3 protein. The sample has fewer than 80,000 distinct CDR3 sequences; about 5.7% are singletons. What was sequenced was blood, either unsorted or a sorted T cell fraction (not recorded which). The receptors shown here come from a male donor with ankylosing spondylitis or in good health (not recorded which). The CDR3 runs from the conserved cysteine through the conserved F or W. The D gene is left open where the match is weak. Clone size is not always given. Where it is, it says once, few, many or a class for expanded clones.

TRBD1,TRBJ2-2,many,16,TRBV12-3/TRBV12-4,CASSPPGQIDTGELFF,TGTGCCAGCAGTCCCCCGGGACAGATAGACACCGGGGAGCTGTTTTTT
TRBD1,TRBJ2-5,many,14,TRBV15,CATSRGTGMETQYF,TGTGCCACCAGCAGAGGGACAGGGATGGAGACCCAGTACTTC
NA,TRBJ2-3,many,14,TRBV14,CASSQVVGPDTQYF,TGTGCCAGCAGCCAAGTGGTGGGCCCAGATACGCAGTATTTT
NA,TRBJ2-7,many,15,TRBV11-2,CASSLYYPGTYEQYF,TGTGCCAGCAGCTTATACTACCCCGGCACCTACGAGCAGTACTTC
TRBD2,TRBJ2-5,many,15,TRBV30,CAWSGTSGGVKTQYF,TGTGCCTGGAGTGGAACTAGCGGGGGTGTGAAGACCCAGTACTTC
NA,TRBJ1-2,many,15,TRBV28,CASSFRTAGLYGYTF,TGTGCCAGCAGTTTTCGGACCGCAGGGCTCTATGGCTACACCTTC
NA,TRBJ2-3,many,14,TRBV10-2,CASRRGRATDTQYF,TGCGCCAGCAGGAGGGGAAGAGCCACAGATACGCAGTATTTT
NA,TRBJ2-2,many,15,TRBV18,CASSPWARETGELFF,TGTGCCAGCTCACCGTGGGCCAGGGAGACCGGGGAGCTGTTTTTT
TRBD2,TRBJ2-1,many,16,TRBV9,CASSVSGGGSYNEQFF,TGTGCCAGCAGCGTAAGCGGGGGGGGGTCCTACAATGAGCAGTTCTTC
NA,TRBJ1-1,many,16,TRBV28,CASSLGGGGADTEAFF,TGTGCCAGCAGTTTAGGGGGCGGGGGCGCGGACACTGAAGCTTTCTTT
NA,TRBJ2-7,many,13,TRBV18,CASSPGALDEQYF,TGTGCCAGCTCACCCGGGGCCTTGGACGAGCAGTACTTC
NA,TRBJ1-1,many,12,TRBV29-1,CSVQHSRAEAFF,TGCAGCGTCCAACACAGCCGGGCTGAAGCTTTCTTT
TRBD2,TRBJ2-3,many,13,TRBV2,CASLAGGLDTQYF,TGTGCCAGCCTAGCGGGGGGGCTGGATACGCAGTATTTT
NA,TRBJ1-4,many,12,TRBV10-3,CATRQPNEKLFF,TGTGCCACCAGGCAGCCAAATGAAAAACTGTTTTTT
NA,TRBJ2-1,many,11,TRBV29-1,CSATVGAEQFF,TGCAGCGCTACCGTGGGGGCTGAGCAGTTCTTC
NA,TRBJ1-1,many,13,TRBV5-1,CASSLMDSAEAFF,TGCGCCAGCAGCTTGATGGATTCGGCTGAAGCTTTCTTT
NA,TRBJ2-6,many,18,TRBV7-8,CASSSQPGLHSGANVLTF,TGTGCCAGCAGCTCCCAGCCGGGGCTCCACTCTGGGGCCAACGTCCTGACTTTC
NA,TRBJ2-1,many,15,TRBV7-2,CASSSPPRADNEQFF,TGTGCCAGCAGCTCCCCCCCTCGGGCCGACAATGAGCAGTTCTTC
TRBD1,TRBJ1-6,many,16,TRBV20-1,CSARDPGQAFGSPLHF,TGCAGTGCTAGAGATCCGGGACAGGCGTTCGGTTCACCCCTCCACTTT
TRBD1,TRBJ1-1,many,14,TRBV4-2,CASSEGQDATEAFF,TGTGCCAGCAGCGAGGGACAGGACGCCACTGAAGCTTTCTTT
NA,TRBJ2-6,many,16,TRBV7-3,CASSFQVHSGANVLTF,TGTGCCAGCAGTTTCCAGGTCCACTCTGGGGCCAACGTCCTGACTTTC
NA,TRBJ1-5,few,13,TRBV12-3/TRBV12-4,CASSLTSDQPQHF,TGTGCCAGCAGTTTGACATCGGATCAGCCCCAGCATTTT
NA,TRBJ2-1,many,14,TRBV4-3,CASSQAPGRARLFF,TGCGCCAGCAGCCAAGCACCGGGTCGGGCTAGGCTGTTCTTC
NA,TRBJ1-4,many,14,TRBV12-3/TRBV12-4,CASSFSGASEKLFF,TGTGCCAGCAGTTTTAGTGGGGCTAGTGAAAAACTGTTTTTT
NA,TRBJ2-1,NA,14,TRBV20-1,CSAEDTLFYNEQFF,TGCAGTGCCGAGGACACTCTCTTCTACAATGAGCAGTTCTTC
TRBD2,TRBJ2-3,many,15,TRBV5-1,CASSLGGGSTDTQYF,TGCGCCAGCAGCTTGGGCGGGGGGAGCACAGATACGCAGTATTTT
NA,TRBJ2-1,many,16,TRBV28,CASSLGSTGSRWEQFF,TGTGCCAGCAGTTTAGGTTCGACAGGTTCTAGGTGGGAGCAGTTCTTC
NA,TRBJ1-2,many,15,TRBV5-1,CASSLGQGSFYGYTF,TGCGCCAGCAGCTTGGGGCAGGGGTCATTCTATGGCTACACCTTC
TRBD1,TRBJ1-5,many,12,TRBV10-3,CASTTGDQPQHF,TGTGCCAGCACCACAGGGGATCAGCCCCAGCATTTT
TRBD1,TRBJ1-5,many,13,TRBV10-2,CASGQGRVQPQHF,TGCGCCAGCGGACAGGGGAGGGTTCAGCCCCAGCATTTT
TRBD1,TRBJ2-7,many,15,TRBV18,CASSPLDRSSHEQYF,TGTGCCAGCTCACCTTTGGACAGGTCGTCCCACGAGCAGTACTTC
NA,TRBJ2-6,NA,15,TRBV7-8,CASSLGFSGANVLTF,TGTGCCAGCAGCTTAGGGTTCTCTGGGGCCAACGTCCTGACTTTC
NA,TRBJ2-1,many,14,TRBV9,CASSVVGTYNEQFF,TGTGCCAGCAGCGTGGTGGGGACCTACAATGAGCAGTTCTTC
TRBD1,TRBJ2-1,many,15,TRBV20-1,CSAPRTGVSYNEQFF,TGCAGTGCACCTCGGACAGGGGTTTCCTACAATGAGCAGTTCTTC
TRBD1,TRBJ2-1,many,15,TRBV18,CASSPGQGGVFTIFF,TGTGCCAGCTCCCCGGGACAGGGCGGCGTGTTTACCATCTTCTTC
TRBD2,TRBJ2-1,many,15,TRBV20-1,CSATGLAGSYNEQFF,TGCAGTGCTACGGGACTAGCGGGCTCCTACAATGAGCAGTTCTTC
NA,TRBJ2-1,many,13,TRBV28,CASSLGFGNEQFF,TGTGCCAGCAGTCTAGGGTTCGGTAATGAGCAGTTCTTC
NA,TRBJ2-7,many,15,TRBV6-5,CASSYKGTSIYEQYF,TGTGCCAGCAGTTACAAGGGGACATCAATCTACGAGCAGTACTTC
NA,TRBJ2-1,many,13,TRBV18,CASSPSTINEQFF,TGTGCCAGCTCACCAAGCACAATCAATGAGCAGTTCTTC
NA,TRBJ2-7,many,13,TRBV12-3/TRBV12-4,CASSLGAIYEQYF,TGTGCCAGCAGTTTGGGGGCAATCTACGAGCAGTACTTC
TRBD1,TRBJ2-1,many,15,TRBV5-1,CASSVEGQAYNEQFF,TGCGCCAGCAGCGTCGAGGGACAGGCATACAATGAGCAGTTCTTC
TRBD2,TRBJ2-1,many,14,TRBV24-1,CATRGLAGDNEQFF,TGTGCCACCAGGGGACTAGCGGGAGACAATGAGCAGTTCTTC
NA,TRBJ2-3,many,14,TRBV6-1,CASNAGASTDTQYF,TGTGCCAGCAACGCGGGGGCCAGCACAGATACGCAGTATTTT
TRBD1,TRBJ1-2,NA,15,TRBV20-1,CSARAQGQVNYGYTF,TGCAGTGCTAGAGCTCAGGGACAGGTTAACTATGGCTACACCTTC
NA,TRBJ2-1,many,16,TRBV4-2,CASSQENEGRTLKQFF,TGTGCCAGCAGCCAAGAAAACGAAGGCCGGACGTTGAAGCAGTTCTTC
TRBD1,TRBJ1-4,many,14,TRBV5-1,CASRRDRQNEKLFF,TGCGCCAGCCGGCGGGACAGGCAAAATGAAAAACTGTTTTTT
TRBD1,TRBJ1-5,many,14,TRBV6-1,CASSGWDSGTPQHF,TGTGCCAGCAGTGGATGGGACAGCGGGACCCCCCAGCATTTT
NA,TRBJ2-3,many,13,TRBV25-1,CASSSGARDTQYF,TGTGCCAGCAGCTCAGGGGCGCGAGATACGCAGTATTTT
NA,TRBJ2-3,many,14,TRBV11-2,CASSPENPGLSQYF,TGTGCCAGCAGCCCCGAAAATCCGGGACTGTCGCAGTATTTT
NA,TRBJ2-1,many,13,TRBV29-1,CSVDSGTYNEQFF,TGCAGCGTTGATAGTGGAACCTACAATGAGCAGTTCTTC
NA,TRBJ1-5,many,14,TRBV10-3,CAISEGKSNQPQHF,TGTGCCATCAGTGAAGGGAAAAGCAATCAGCCCCAGCATTTT
NA,TRBJ2-7,many,14,TRBV20-1,CSAPVGAQAPEQYF,TGCAGTGCCCCCGTCGGGGCCCAAGCCCCCGAGCAGTACTTC
NA,TRBJ2-5,many,14,TRBV7-8,CASSVQGMVETQYF,TGTGCCAGCAGCGTTCAGGGGATGGTAGAGACCCAGTACTTC
NA,TRBJ1-2,many,14,TRBV12-3/TRBV12-4,CASSPLRANYGYTF,TGTGCCAGCAGCCCCCTTAGGGCTAACTATGGCTACACCTTC
TRBD2,TRBJ2-3,many,16,TRBV7-2,CASSLGRRGGTDTQYF,TGTGCCAGCAGCTTAGGAAGGCGGGGGGGCACAGATACGCAGTATTTT
NA,TRBJ2-2,NA,13,TRBV28,CTTSGRKHGELFF,TGTACCACCAGCGGCCGGAAGCACGGGGAGTTGTTTTTT
NA,TRBJ2-7,many,11,TRBV5-1,CASSLAGEQYF,TGCGCCAGCAGCTTGGCCGGGGAGCAGTACTTC